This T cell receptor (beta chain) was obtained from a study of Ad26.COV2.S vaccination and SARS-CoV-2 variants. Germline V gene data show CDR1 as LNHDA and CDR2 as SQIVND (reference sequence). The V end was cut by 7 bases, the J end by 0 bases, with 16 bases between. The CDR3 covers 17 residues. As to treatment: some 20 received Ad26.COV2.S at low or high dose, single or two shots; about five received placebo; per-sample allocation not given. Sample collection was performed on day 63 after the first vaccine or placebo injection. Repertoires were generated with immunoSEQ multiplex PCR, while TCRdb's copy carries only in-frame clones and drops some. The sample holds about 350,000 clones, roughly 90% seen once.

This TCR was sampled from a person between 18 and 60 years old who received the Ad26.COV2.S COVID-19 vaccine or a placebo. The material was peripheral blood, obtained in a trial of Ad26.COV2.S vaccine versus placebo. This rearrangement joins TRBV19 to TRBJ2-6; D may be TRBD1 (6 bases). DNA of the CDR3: TGTGCCAGTAAGGAAACAGGGCCTCCCTCTGGGGCCAACGTCCTGACTTTC. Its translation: CASKETGPPSGANVLTF.